This T cell receptor (beta chain) was captured by sequencing in a study of ipilimumab plus nivolumab after autologous stem cell transplantation (dated by TCRdb to 2020 to 2022). Looking at the study overall: Trial patients received a median of roughly 5 ipilimumab doses and eight or nine nivolumab doses. Included in the myeloma cohort were high-risk transplant-naive patients as well as patients relapsing within 3 years of a first autologous transplant. Patients with high-risk diffuse large B cell lymphoma, mature T cell lymphoma, or multiple myeloma undergoing autologous transplant were enrolled in the trial. The intent-to-treat population of the trial was made up of 30 to 35 patients. Overall study results and their limits: The authors stated that profiles of the T cell receptor repertoire, regulatory T cell phenotype and gut microbiota provided a biologic rationale for studying this approach further. Combined checkpoint inhibition appeared tolerable as post-transplant consolidation, according to the authors' conclusion.

Libraries were made using the immunoSEQ multiplex PCR assay. This immuneACCESS table, as held by TCRdb, lists in-frame sequences with V and J called but not all clones. Of the missing ones, under half trace to an unresolved V gene in checked studies; the others have no known cause. In this sample the table shows some 45,000 clones, over 75% of which occur a single time. The top ten constitute approximately 0.83% of the sample. V was cut back by 3 bases and J by 0 bases, leaving a gap of 14 bases between them. From cysteine to phenylalanine, the CDR3 is 16 amino acids long. Of all the DNA, just the CDR3 is kept, 48 bases in frame from base 1. From the germline V gene, CDR1 is SGDLS and CDR2 is YYNGEE. On this clone: Its antigen specificity is not known. Within one base of it there is no much larger clone, and no base qualities were kept.

Checkpoint therapy began 14 to 28 days after autologous transplant, with ipilimumab given at 1 mg/kg intravenously on day 1 of selected weeks. Patients received nivolumab at 3 mg/kg intravenously on day 1 of weeks 1, 4, 7, 10, and every two weeks through week 26. This was a Phase Ib clinical trial that tested ipilimumab plus nivolumab, given as combined checkpoint inhibition, for consolidation following autologous stem cell transplantation. The receptor's source is a male donor with multiple myeloma. The V and J genes are TRBV9 and TRBJ2-3, and possibly TRBD2, on 6 matching bases. The sample in question was PBMCs, obtained in a trial of ipilimumab plus nivolumab as post-transplant consolidation. The base sequence is TGTGCCAGCAGCGCCCCGGGGACTTCTAGCACAGATACGCAGTATTTT. It codes for CASSAPGTSSTDTQYF.